This TCR beta chain originates from a study of identical twins. Broader study findings: Abundant cord blood beta clonotypes carried fewer insertions; memory repertoires showed none.

V gave up 0 bases and J gave up 2 bases, with 15 bases separating them. This CDR3 has 17 residues. Germline CDR1 and CDR2: SGHTA and FQGNSA. This clonotype was seen more than once but under ten times. Its cognate antigen is unknown. Template switching added a universal primer site, and cDNA bore unique molecular identifiers. TCRdb recomputed calls from the 5' RACE reads with MiXCR, one row per CDR3 protein. The sample contains about 660,000 distinct CDR3 sequences, 8.6% of which appear only once. The same sample was also used in a study of yellow fever vaccine responses in identical twins. In that study: Twin vaccine T cell responses reportedly seemed partly convergent, partly personalized.

This TCR was recovered from a woman aged 18-29 years in good health. The genes are TRBV7-2 and TRBJ2-3; a weak D match, TRBD2 (6 bases). The sample was PBMCs. The CDR3 bases are TGTGCCAGCAGCTTAGCCCAGGCGGGGCCCCTCACAGATACGCAGTATTTT. It encodes CASSLAQAGPLTDTQYF.